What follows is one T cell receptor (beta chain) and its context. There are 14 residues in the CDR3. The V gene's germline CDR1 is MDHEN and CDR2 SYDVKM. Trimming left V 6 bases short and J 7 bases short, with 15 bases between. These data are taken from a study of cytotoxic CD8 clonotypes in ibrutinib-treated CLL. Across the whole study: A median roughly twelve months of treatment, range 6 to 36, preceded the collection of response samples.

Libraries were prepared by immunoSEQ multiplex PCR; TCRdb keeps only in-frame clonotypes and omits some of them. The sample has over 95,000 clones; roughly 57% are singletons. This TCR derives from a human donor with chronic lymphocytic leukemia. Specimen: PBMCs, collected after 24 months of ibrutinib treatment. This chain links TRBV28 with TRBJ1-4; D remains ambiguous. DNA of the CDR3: TGTGCCAGCAGCTCCAATCCCCTTTCTGAAAAACTGTTTTTT. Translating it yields CASSSNPLSEKLFF.